This record concerns one TCR beta chain sequence. The antigen is undetermined. PCR was performed using 60 Vbeta and 13 Jbeta primers. The table came from immunoSEQ multiplex PCR; TCRdb's copy has only in-frame clones and leaves some out. Among about 93,000 clones listed, roughly four fifths were seen once. This specimen belongs to a study of cytomegalovirus exposure and HLA in healthy donors. About the research overall: Ancestry clustering placed 70% to 90% of approximately 370 genotyped donors in the Caucasian-associated cluster. General observations from the study: Association of 16,951 TCR beta sequences with HLA alleles was found at 0.05 false discovery rate in a later analysis. It was confirmed in vitro that a few of the CMV-associated chains were specific for CMV antigens. When analyzed later, the rates of TCR association showed variation by HLA locus, with DRB1 the most and HLA-C the fewest.

V gave up 5 bases and J gave up 12 bases; unmatched junction bases: 12. The germline V gene encodes CDR1 SEHNR and CDR2 FQNEAQ (reference sequence). This CDR3 spans 13 amino acids. The sequenced material came from PBMCs. This clonotype originated in a man younger than 45 in good health and CMV-seronegative. The chain is built from TRBV7-9 and TRBJ1-2; TRBD1 matches at 7 bases. For the CDR3, the DNA is TGTGCCAGCAGCCGAACCGACAGGGAGAGCCACACCTTC. This encodes CASSRTDRESHTF.